One sample yielded the 13 T cell receptor beta chains listed below, sequenced in a study of T cells after yellow fever vaccination (dated by TCRdb to about 2019). The method behind the library was 5' RACE. Sequencing took place on an Illumina NovaSeq 6000. TCRdb trimmed public reads at Q25 via fastp, called clones via MiXCR and kept in-frame beta chains. CDR3 protein duplicates are merged, each entry listing the most common genes and DNA. For this sample there are 120,000 or so distinct CDR3 sequences; about 16% appear just once. The top ten constitute approximately 43% of the sample. The sample's treatment or condition, from its label and the paper: live attenuated yellow fever vaccine strain. The source was CD8+ T cells sorted from PBMCs, collected 5 days after the yellow fever booster vaccination. Every receptor here comes from a man aged 18 to 30 who received the YFV17D yellow fever vaccine.

The chain uses TRBV21-1 and TRBJ2-2; the listed D gene, TRBD1, was not tested against the DNA. TRBV21-1 constitutes a pseudogene. The length of the CDR3 is 17 residues. The CDR3 loop reads CASSEAPGQENTGELFF. CDR3 in DNA: TGTGCCAGCAGCGAAGCCCCGGGACAGGAGAACACCGGGGAGCTGTTTTTT.

This clonotype was counted between two and nine times. This rearrangement joins TRBV6-6 to TRBJ1-1; no reliable D call. This CDR3 contains 15 residues. Germline CDR1 is MNHNY and CDR2 is SVGAGI (reference sequence). V lost 2 bases to trimming and J lost 0 bases, with 10 bases between them. Written as DNA, the CDR3 is TGTGCCAGCAGTTACCGGGAGCGTATGAACACTGAAGCTTTCTTT. It encodes CASSYRERMNTEAFF.

This clonotype was counted a few times. The chain has TRBV6-2 or TRBV6-3 and TRBJ1-5; D not certain. V was pared by 2 bases and J by 1 base, with 3 bases between. The CDR3 is 13 residues long. Germline assignment: CDR1 MNHEY and CDR2 SVGEGT. The CDR3 spells CASSYTSNQPQHF. The CDR3 coding sequence is TGTGCCAGCAGTTACACAAGCAATCAGCCCCAGCATTTT.

This chain connects TRBV5-1 to TRBJ2-7; 11 nucleotides agree with TRBD1. CDR1 is SGHRS and CDR2 is YFSETQ in the germline V gene. The trim removed 0 bases at V and 7 bases at J, leaving 6 bases unmatched. The CDR3 is made up of 15 amino acids. The CDR3 nucleotides are TGCGCCAGCAGCTTGGCCGGACAGGGGGCGCGGGAGCAGTACTTC. Translating it yields CASSLAGQGAREQYF.

This sequence joins TRBV7-9 and TRBJ2-7; 8 bases match TRBD1. The germline V gene encodes CDR1 SEHNR and CDR2 FQNEAQ (reference sequence). This CDR3 spans 16 amino acids. With 3 bases clipped from V and 3 bases from J, the junction kept 10 bases outside the gene matches. CDR3: CASSLGWAGGFYEQYF. DNA for the CDR3: TGTGCCAGCAGCTTGGGGTGGGCAGGGGGCTTCTACGAGCAGTACTTC.

This chain connects TRBV6-2 or TRBV6-3 to TRBJ2-1; D is possibly TRBD2 (6 bases). CDR3 length: 13 residues. V was trimmed by 7 bases and J by 4 bases, leaving 11 bases between them. Germline V gene sequence: CDR1 MNHEY, CDR2 SVGEGT. This CDR3 is CASIAASYNEQFF. The CDR3, as DNA: TGTGCCAGCATAGCGGCGTCTTACAATGAGCAGTTCTTC.

The chain is built from TRBV6-2 or TRBV6-3 and TRBJ2-7, with TRBD1 matching over 10 bases. The CDR3 loop spans 15 amino acids. V lost 6 bases to trimming and J lost 4 bases; unmatched junction nucleotides: 9. CDR1 and CDR2 (germline): MNHEY, SVGEGT. CDR3 in amino acids: CASSHGWTGGYEQYV. DNA of the CDR3: TGTGCCAGCAGCCACGGATGGACAGGGGGATACGAGCAGTACGTC.

The J gene is TRBJ1-2, the V gene TRBV20-1; 8 bases line up with TRBD1. The ends lost 6 bases at V and 7 bases at J; junction bases unmatched: 19. The CDR3 is 16 residues long. CDR1 DFQATT and CDR2 SNEGSKA come from the germline V gene (reference sequence). This chain's CDR3 is CSARSAEQGDVTGYTF. DNA of the CDR3: TGCAGTGCCAGAAGTGCCGAACAGGGGGACGTGACTGGCTACACCTTC.

This clonotype came up a few times. The chain joins TRBV28 to TRBJ1-1; D not certain. Germline CDR1 is MDHEN and CDR2 is SYDVKM. The CDR3 is made up of 12 amino acids. The V end was cut by 3 bases, the J end by 8 bases, with 10 bases between. CDR3 sequence (DNA): TGTGCCAGCAGTTTTGGGTACTCGGAAGCTTTCTTT. Protein product: CASSFGYSEAFF. The full variable domain, with the rest looked up from reference TRBV28 and TRBJ1-1, is DVKVTQSSRYLVKRTGEKVFLECVQDMDHENMFWYRQDPGLGLRLIYFSYDVKMKEKGDIPEGYSVSREKKERFSLILESASTNQTSMYLCASSFGYSEAFFGQGTRLTVV.

For this clonotype: A read error may produce the germline difference seen at one junction end. The chain is built from TRBV27 and TRBJ2-1; tentative D call: TRBD2 (6 bases). The CDR3 spans 13 residues. From germline, CDR1 is MNHEY and CDR2 SMNVEV (reference sequence). The CDR3 here is CASRLSLTSEQFF. The DNA for the CDR3 is TGTGCCAGCCGTTTATCCTTGACTAGTGAGCAGTTCTTC.

This clonotype was observed a few times. The chain uses TRBV7-9 and TRBJ1-1, with a possible D match to TRBD1 (6 bases). The CDR3 spans 16 residues. In germline, CDR1 is SEHNR, CDR2 FQNEAQ (reference sequence). Trimming shortened V by 3 bases and J by 1 base, and 15 bases separated the two germline ends. In DNA, the CDR3 is TGTGCCAGCAGCTTGGGAAGGGGGTCAGAGAACACTGAAGCTTTCTTT. Protein sequence: CASSLGRGSENTEAFF.

The sample holds a few counts of this clonotype. The chain carries TRBV5-1 and TRBJ2-3, with D perhaps TRBD1 (6 bases). V was shortened by 9 bases and J by 2 bases, with 22 bases between the two germline ends. The CDR3 runs 16 residues. Germline values: CDR1 SGHRS, CDR2 YFSETQ. The CDR3 protein is CATRGTSWGPTDTQYF. CDR3 DNA sequence: TGCGCCACGAGGGGGACGTCCTGGGGGCCCACAGATACGCAGTATTTT.

This chain joins TRBV7-6 and TRBJ2-5; TRBD1 agrees at 9 bases. Looked up from germline, CDR1 is SGHVS and CDR2 is FNYEAQ. The CDR3 is made up of 14 amino acids. V lost 4 bases to trimming and J lost 10 bases; unmatched junction nucleotides: 10. The CDR3 DNA follows: TGTGCCAGCAGCTCCCGGGACAGGGAGAGGGGCCAGTACTTC. Protein: CASSSRDRERGQYF.